This T cell receptor (beta chain) derives from a study of blood T cell repertoires in COVID-19. Study overall: COVID-19 samples from acute and convalescent phases originated in the United States, Italy and Spain. Nucleic acid was either cDNA or gDNA, and it came from T cells, B-cell-depleted T cells, or PBMCs.

V shed 2 bases, J shed 7 bases, and the junction held 7 bases outside the gene matches. The germline V gene encodes CDR1 SGHTA and CDR2 FQGNSA. The CDR3 contains 16 residues. Per the original methods: Reference gene primer amplification gave nucleated cell count estimates. Libraries were prepared by immunoSEQ multiplex PCR; TCRdb keeps only in-frame clonotypes and omits some of them. V and J calls and clone size come straight from that table; D and trimming were deduced from the DNA. This table has just under 45,000 clones, over 80% appearing once. This sequence joins TRBV7-2 and TRBJ2-2, with 10 bases that match TRBD1. This TCR derives from a woman in her thirties or forties with acute or convalescent COVID-19. Input material: peripheral blood. The CDR3 here is CASSLPGTGVRGELFF. DNA for the CDR3: TGTGCCAGCAGCTTACCCGGGACAGGGGTCCGCGGGGAGCTGTTTTTT. The variable domain in full, with the rest retrieved from reference TRBV7-2 and TRBJ2-2, is GAGVSQSPSNKVTEKGKDVELRCDPISGHTALYWYRQSLGQGLEFLIYFQGNSAPDKSGLPSDRFSAERTGGSVSTLTIQRTQQEDSAVYLCASSLPGTGVRGELFFGEGSRLTVL.